Each of the 29 T cell receptor beta chains below was sequenced from the same sample in a study of T cell repertoires in cytomegalovirus infection (dated by TCRdb to between 2019 and 2020). For sequencing, an Illumina HiSeq 1500 was employed. Using fastp at Q25 and MiXCR, TCRdb reprocessed the public reads and kept productive beta chains. For every CDR3 protein sequence, its rows merge into one entry that carries the most common genes and DNA. This sample comprises approximately 170,000 distinct CDR3 sequences, under 15% of them detected only once. The ten largest clones take up 25% to 30% of the sample. The specimen sequenced was PBMCs. Receptor source: a human donor in good health (CMV status not recorded). Some clones in this sample may be carry-over from other donors' samples.

The table lists this clonotype with many counts. The chain has TRBV7-2 and TRBJ2-5, with D possibly matching TRBD1 (5 bases). The CDR3 totals 14 residues. The V end lost 2 bases, the J end lost 3 bases, and 10 bases lay between the germline ends. Germline CDR1 SGHTA, CDR2 FQGNSA. CDR3 DNA sequence: TGTGCCAGCAGCTTAACTGACAGCGAAGAGACCCAGTACTTC. Protein product: CASSLTDSEETQYF.

The chain recombines TRBV6-6 with TRBJ2-7; D uncertain. Trimming pared 0 bases from V and 4 bases from J, leaving 13 bases between. The CDR3 loop spans 15 amino acids. The germline gives CDR1 MNHNY, CDR2 SVGAGI (reference sequence). CDR3 DNA: TGTGCCAGCAGTTACTCCCTACCTAACATATACGAGCAGTACTTC. It translates to CASSYSLPNIYEQYF.

The chain links TRBV10-3 to TRBJ2-7; 11 positions agree with TRBD1. Trimming at V came to 5 bases and at J to 1 base, leaving 7 bases not matched to a gene. This CDR3 has 16 amino acids. Germline lookup yields CDR1 ENHRY and CDR2 SYGVKD. The CDR3 coding sequence is TGTGCCATCAGTAATCCCGGGACAGGGGGGTCCTACGAGCAGTACTTC. This gives the protein CAISNPGTGGSYEQYF.

A few counts support this clonotype. The CDR3 sequence: CASSYTVANTGELFF. CDR3 nucleotide sequence: TGTGCCAGCAGTTATACGGTTGCGAACACCGGGGAGCTGTTTTTT. V gene TRBV6-1 combines with J gene TRBJ2-2; D unclear. Per germline, CDR1 MNHNS and CDR2 SASEGT. Trimming pared 5 bases from V and 0 bases from J, leaving 10 bases between. The CDR3 sequence is 15 residues long.

This clonotype was counted at least ten times. V usage is TRBV6-1 and J usage is TRBJ2-7; 9 nucleotides agree with TRBD1. Germline-derived CDR1 and CDR2 are MNHNS and SASEGT. V lost 6 bases and J lost 2; bases outside the gene matches: 8. The CDR3 runs to 15 residues. The DNA of the CDR3 is TGTGCCAGCAGATCCGGGACAGGGTCGCCCTACGAGCAGTACTTC. Its protein product is CASRSGTGSPYEQYF.

This chain uses TRBV7-9 with TRBJ2-7; maybe TRBD2 (6 bases). The CDR3 extends over 12 amino acids. V gave up 4 bases and J gave up 5 bases, with 9 bases separating them. CDR1 is SEHNR and CDR2 is FQNEAQ in the germline V gene (reference sequence). Here the CDR3 DNA reads TGTGCCAGCAGCTCACCGGGGGACGAGCAGTACTTC. It yields the protein CASSSPGDEQYF.

This chain links TRBV29-1 with TRBJ2-5, with D possibly being TRBD1 (6 bases). This CDR3 spans 12 amino acids. Trimming stripped 7 bases from V and 4 bases from J, with 13 bases between. Germline values: CDR1 SQVTM, CDR2 ANQGSEA. The CDR3: CSARQVGETQYF. The CDR3 DNA sequence: TGCAGCGCCCGACAGGTGGGAGAGACCCAGTACTTC.

The rearrangement links TRBV7-9 to TRBJ2-3; weak D call: TRBD1 (5 bases). Germline-derived CDR1 and CDR2 are SEHNR and FQNEAQ (reference sequence). V dropped 4 bases and J dropped 4 bases, with 15 bases sitting between them. The CDR3 contains 15 residues. Here the CDR3 reads CASSSDETVPDTQYF. CDR3 in DNA: TGTGCCAGCAGCTCGGACGAGACAGTCCCAGATACGCAGTATTTT.

This clonotype was seen many times. The rearrangement joins TRBV7-2 to TRBJ2-1; the match to TRBD2 covers 9 bases. V lost 3 bases to trimming and J lost 4 bases; unmatched junction nucleotides: 10. The CDR3 spans 17 residues. From germline, CDR1 is SGHTA and CDR2 FQGNSA. The CDR3 loop is CASSFVVAGVRYNEQFF. In nucleotides, the CDR3 is TGTGCCAGCAGCTTCGTCGTAGCGGGAGTCAGGTACAATGAGCAGTTCTTC.

The chain employs TRBV7-9 and TRBJ2-7; 10 bases align to TRBD1. CDR1 SEHNR and CDR2 FQNEAQ come from the germline V gene (reference sequence). The CDR3 loop spans 14 amino acids. The J segment lost 5 bases and the V segment lost 5 bases, leaving 6 bases of the junction unmatched. This CDR3 is CASSPRDRGDEQYF. Here the CDR3 DNA reads TGTGCCAGCAGCCCAAGGGACAGGGGTGACGAGCAGTACTTC. The whole variable domain, remainder taken from reference TRBV7-9 and TRBJ2-7, is DTGVSQNPRHKITKRGQNVTFRCDPISEHNRLYWYRQTLGQGPEFLTYFQNEAQLEKSRLLSDRFSAERPKGSFSTLEIQRTEQGDSAMYLCASSPRDRGDEQYFGPGTRLTVT.

V is TRBV5-8 and J is TRBJ2-1; no reliable D call. Germline-derived CDR1 and CDR2 are SGHTS and YDEGEE. This CDR3 contains 14 residues. V was cut by 0 bases and J by 7 bases, with 11 bases left in between. The CDR3: CASSLGPNGNEQFF. CDR3 DNA: TGTGCCAGCAGCTTGGGTCCGAACGGGAATGAGCAGTTCTTC. The full variable domain, in which reference TRBV5-8 and TRBJ2-1 provide the parts outside the CDR3, is EAGVTQSPTHLIKTRGQQATLRCSPISGHTSVYWYQQALGLGLQFLLWYDEGEERNRGNFPPRFSGRQFPNYSSELNVNALELEDSALYLCASSLGPNGNEQFFGPGTRLTVL.

This clonotype was observed many times. The V and J genes are TRBV6-2 or TRBV6-3 and TRBJ2-2; D may match TRBD1 or TRBD2 (5 bases each). There are 16 residues in the CDR3. V lost 2 bases and J 2 bases, leaving 12 bases between the germline ends. The germline gives CDR1 MNHEY, CDR2 SVGEGT. CDR3 amino acids: CASSYPGPTNTGELFF. CDR3 in DNA: TGTGCCAGCAGTTACCCGGGACCAACCAACACCGGGGAGCTGTTTTTT.

This clonotype occurred many times. This chain links TRBV29-1 with TRBJ2-4; possibly TRBD1 for D (6 bases). CDR3 length: 15 amino acids. Germline V gives CDR1 SQVTM, CDR2 ANQGSEA. V gave up 1 base and J gave up 0 bases, with 10 bases separating them. CDR3 sequence (DNA): TGCAGCGTTGAAGTAACAGGGAAAGCCAAAAACATTCAGTACTTC. It specifies CSVEVTGKAKNIQYF.

This clonotype was counted a few times. The CDR3 sequence is CASSYRVVGTEAFF. CDR3 sequence (DNA): TGTGCCAGCAGTTACAGGGTTGTGGGGACTGAAGCTTTCTTT. V and J are TRBV12-3 or TRBV12-4 and TRBJ1-1; D is perhaps TRBD1 (6 bases). This CDR3 is built from 14 residues. Trimming removed 4 bases at V and 5 bases at J, with 14 bases between.

As for this clonotype: This may stem from a read error, because a much larger clone lies one nucleotide away. No conserved phenylalanine or tryptophan is present at the end of the CDR3, so a read error is the likely explanation. The chain employs TRBV28 and TRBJ2-7; D call uncertain. The CDR3 runs to 12 residues. V was trimmed by 5 bases and J by 3 bases, leaving 8 bases between them. Per the germline V gene, CDR1 is MDHEN and CDR2 is SYDVKM. In DNA, the CDR3 is TGTGCCAGCAGTGGGCTGATCTACGAGCAGTACCTC. This codes for CASSGLIYEQYL.

The V call is TRBV6-2 or TRBV6-3, the J call TRBJ2-7; 8 nucleotides line up with TRBD2. There are 14 residues in the CDR3. The V gene's germline CDR1 is MNHEY and CDR2 SVGEGT. The V segment lost 6 bases and the J segment 4 bases; nucleotides outside the gene matches: 8. Written as DNA, the CDR3 is TGTGCCAGCAGCCCCCGGACTAGCAGTTACGAGCAGTACTTC. Translating gives CASSPRTSSYEQYF.

The sample holds many counts of this clonotype. This chain's CDR3 is CASRLSGMNLYTQYF. CDR3 DNA: TGTGCCAGCAGGCTAAGCGGGATGAACCTATATACGCAGTATTTT. The V and J genes are TRBV6-1 and TRBJ2-3; 7 bases align to TRBD2. Germline assignment: CDR1 MNHNS and CDR2 SASEGT. V was pared by 6 bases and J by 7 bases, with 13 bases of the junction left unmatched. The CDR3 is made up of 15 amino acids.

This clonotype appeared a few times. V and J are TRBV19 and TRBJ1-1, with TRBD1 as a possible D gene (6 bases). The CDR3 consists of 13 residues. Between the trimmed V and J ends, which lost 7 bases and 5 bases, there was a span of 14 bases. Germline V CDR1 and CDR2: LNHDA, SQIVND (reference sequence). The CDR3 nucleotides read TGTGCCAGTACCAGAACAGGGTGGACTGAAGCTTTCTTT. As protein: CASTRTGWTEAFF.

The chain employs TRBV18 and TRBJ1-1; TRBD1 is a possible D gene (6 bases). This CDR3 comprises 16 residues. Germline V gene sequence: CDR1 KGHSH, CDR2 LQKENI. V was clipped by 1 base and J by 5 bases, with 17 bases between them. CDR3 sequence: CASSPRTARGITEAFF. The DNA of the CDR3 is TGTGCCAGCTCACCACGGACAGCTAGGGGTATTACTGAAGCTTTCTTT.

Regarding this clonotype: Likely a read error: the CDR3 ends without its conserved phenylalanine or tryptophan. The chain couples TRBV20-1 to TRBJ1-5; unclear D gene. V was pared by 3 bases and J by 2 bases, with 14 bases between. The CDR3 consists of 15 residues. Germline V gene data show CDR1 as DFQATT and CDR2 as SNEGSKA (reference sequence). The CDR3 coding sequence is TGCAGTGCTAGGAAATCCCTTGACGGCAATCAGCCCCAGCATTCT. Translated, it gives CSARKSLDGNQPQHS.

This clonotype has a count of ten or more. The chain employs TRBV19 and TRBJ1-1; tentative D call: TRBD1 (6 bases). Germline V CDR1 and CDR2: LNHDA, SQIVND (reference sequence). CDR3 length equals 15 residues. Trimming removed 7 bases at V and 0 bases at J, with 15 bases between. The CDR3 here is CASTPLGALNTEAFF. The CDR3 region has the DNA TGTGCCAGTACCCCCCTGGGGGCCCTGAACACTGAAGCTTTCTTT.

The V gene is TRBV2, the J gene TRBJ1-6; D is perhaps TRBD1 (5 bases). V lost 7 bases and J 7 bases, leaving 11 bases between the germline ends. Germline V CDR1 and CDR2: SNHLY, FYNNEI. CDR3 length equals 13 residues. CDR3 in amino acids: CASTDGTNSPLHF. CDR3 DNA sequence: TGTGCCAGCACCGACGGGACGAATTCACCCCTCCACTTT.

The rearrangement links TRBV30 to TRBJ1-1; no reliable D call. Germline V gene lookup returns CDR1 GTSNPN and CDR2 SVGIG (reference sequence). The CDR3 consists of 11 residues. The ends were cut back, 3 bases at V and 4 bases at J, with 6 bases in the middle. In DNA, the CDR3 is TGTGCCTGGAGCCCCGCCACTGAAGCTTTCTTT. Amino acid sequence: CAWSPATEAFF.

This clonotype was detected only a few times. The chain recombines TRBV4-3 with TRBJ2-7; no firm D call. The CDR3 is made up of 14 amino acids. In germline, CDR1 is LGHNA, CDR2 YSLEER. Trimming cost V 2 bases and J 3 bases, with 11 bases left between them. CDR3 sequence (DNA): TGCGCCAGCAGCCAAACGGTGGAAGGCTACGAGCAGTACTTC. Translated, it gives CASSQTVEGYEQYF.

This clonotype was seen at least ten times. The CDR3 region has the DNA TGCAGTGCTAGGCCGGGTAACGGGATGACAGATACGCAGTATTTT. Its translation: CSARPGNGMTDTQYF. This chain connects TRBV20-1 to TRBJ2-3; TRBD2 might be the D (5 bases). This CDR3 contains 15 residues. V lost 3 bases, J lost 3 bases, and 16 bases lay in between. Germline CDR1 and CDR2: DFQATT and SNEGSKA (reference sequence).

This clonotype has ten or more counts. The rearrangement joins TRBV10-3 to TRBJ1-1; unclear D gene. Germline V gene data show CDR1 as ENHRY and CDR2 as SYGVKD. This CDR3 region has 13 residues. V lost 7 bases and J 4 bases, leaving 13 bases between the germline ends. The CDR3 sequence: CAIMPVVGTEAFF. The CDR3 DNA reads as TGTGCCATCATGCCCGTAGTTGGCACTGAAGCTTTCTTT.

This clonotype was detected many times. The chain couples TRBV6-2 or TRBV6-3 to TRBJ2-5, with D possibly called TRBD1 or TRBD2 (5 bases each). The CDR3 has 14 residues. V lost 6 bases, J lost 8 bases, and 19 bases lay in between. CDR1 and CDR2 from the germline V gene are MNHEY and SVGEGT. The CDR3 DNA is TGTGCCAGCAGAGCCGGGACGGATCTTGGAACCCAGTACTTC. Translating gives CASRAGTDLGTQYF.

Many counts were recorded for this clonotype. The chain carries TRBV7-9 and TRBJ2-5; D gene uncertain. Germline V lookup: CDR1 SEHNR, CDR2 FQNEAQ (reference sequence). Trimming took off 4 bases at V and 1 base at J, with 13 bases between the two ends. This CDR3 region has 15 residues. The CDR3: CASSSSRYSQETQYF. For the CDR3, the DNA is TGTGCCAGCAGCTCTTCACGGTACTCCCAAGAGACCCAGTACTTC. The full variable domain, in which reference TRBV7-9 and TRBJ2-5 provide the parts outside the CDR3, is DTGVSQNPRHKITKRGQNVTFRCDPISEHNRLYWYRQTLGQGPEFLTYFQNEAQLEKSRLLSDRFSAERPKGSFSTLEIQRTEQGDSAMYLCASSSSRYSQETQYFGPGTRLLVL.

This clonotype was seen many times. The rearrangement uses TRBV7-9 and TRBJ2-3; 9 bases align to TRBD2. V trimming: 5 bases; J trimming: 4 bases; junction bases outside the gene matches: 4. Germline loops: CDR1 SEHNR, CDR2 FQNEAQ (reference sequence). CDR3 length equals 14 residues. In nucleotides, the CDR3 is TGTGCCAGCAGCCCGGGACTAGCCTCAGATACGCAGTATTTT. Encoded protein: CASSPGLASDTQYF. Looking up the rest from reference TRBV7-9 and TRBJ2-3 gives the full variable domain: DTGVSQNPRHKITKRGQNVTFRCDPISEHNRLYWYRQTLGQGPEFLTYFQNEAQLEKSRLLSDRFSAERPKGSFSTLEIQRTEQGDSAMYLCASSPGLASDTQYFGPGTRLTVL.